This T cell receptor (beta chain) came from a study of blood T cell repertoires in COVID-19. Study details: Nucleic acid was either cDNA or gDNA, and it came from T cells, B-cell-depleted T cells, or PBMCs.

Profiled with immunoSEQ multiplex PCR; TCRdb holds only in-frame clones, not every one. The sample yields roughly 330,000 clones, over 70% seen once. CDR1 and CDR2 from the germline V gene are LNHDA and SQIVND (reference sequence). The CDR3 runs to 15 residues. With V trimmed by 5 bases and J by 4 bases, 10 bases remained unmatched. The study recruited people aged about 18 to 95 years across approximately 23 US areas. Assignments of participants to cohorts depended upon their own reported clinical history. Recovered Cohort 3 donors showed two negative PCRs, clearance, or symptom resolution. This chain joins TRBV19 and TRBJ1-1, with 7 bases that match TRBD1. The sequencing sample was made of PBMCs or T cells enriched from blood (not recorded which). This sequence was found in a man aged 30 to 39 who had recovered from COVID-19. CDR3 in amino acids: CASSDRDSFLTEAFF. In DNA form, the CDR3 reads TGTGCCAGTAGTGACCGGGACAGCTTTCTCACTGAAGCTTTCTTT.